Listed here are 26 T cell receptor beta chains from one sample, sequenced in a study of shared clonotypes between healthy human individuals. Repertoires were generated with immunoSEQ multiplex PCR, while TCRdb's copy carries only in-frame clones and drops some. The sample includes millions of clones, over 85% of them seen just once. Sequencing was done on a sample of naive CD4+ T cells sorted from blood. As to subset: CD45RA+ positively selected. The source is a man aged 18 to 29 in good health.

The rearrangement uses TRBV6-6 and TRBJ2-7; TRBD1 aligns across 7 bases. Germline CDR1 MNHNY, CDR2 SVGAGI (reference sequence). V shed 0 bases and J 3 bases; nucleotides not matched to a gene: 5. This CDR3 spans 15 amino acids. The chain's CDR3 is CASSYSNRGGYEQYF. The CDR3, as DNA: TGTGCCAGCAGTTACTCGAACAGGGGTGGCTACGAGCAGTACTTC.

The rearrangement uses TRBV18 and TRBJ1-2; 7 nucleotides match TRBD1. The length of the CDR3 is 14 residues. Germline assignment: CDR1 KGHSH and CDR2 LQKENI. The trim removed 2 bases at V and 4 bases at J, leaving 4 bases unmatched. CDR3 DNA sequence: TGTGCCAGCTCACCAGGGGGACAGTCCTATGGCTACACCTTC. It yields the protein CASSPGGQSYGYTF.

The rearrangement uses TRBV10-1 and TRBJ2-7; TRBD1 matches at 7 bases. Germline lookup yields CDR1 WNHNN and CDR2 SYGVQD (reference sequence). This CDR3 comprises 14 residues. Trimming cost V 8 bases and J 4 bases; bases outside gene matches: 11. As DNA, the CDR3 is TGCGCCAGCTCTGATCCGGGACAGCCTTACGAGCAGTACTTC. Translation gives CASSDPGQPYEQYF.

The chain combines TRBV7-9 with TRBJ1-2; perhaps TRBD1 as D (6 bases). This CDR3 contains 14 residues. Per germline, CDR1 SEHNR and CDR2 FQNEAQ (reference sequence). Trimming cost V 5 bases and J 4 bases, with 14 bases left between them. As DNA, the CDR3 is TGTGCCAGCAGCCCTAAGGACAGCCGCTATGGCTACACCTTC. It specifies CASSPKDSRYGYTF. Using reference TRBV7-9 and TRBJ1-2 for the parts outside the CDR3, the full variable domain is DTGVSQNPRHKITKRGQNVTFRCDPISEHNRLYWYRQTLGQGPEFLTYFQNEAQLEKSRLLSDRFSAERPKGSFSTLEIQRTEQGDSAMYLCASSPKDSRYGYTFGSGTRLTVV.

V usage is TRBV5-6 and J usage is TRBJ1-2; D may be TRBD1 (5 bases). Trimming removed 1 base at V and 5 bases at J, with 18 bases between. The CDR3 is made up of 16 amino acids. CDR1 is SGHDT and CDR2 is YYEEEE in the germline V gene. The CDR3 region has the DNA TGTGCCAGCAGCTTGTCAGCCGAGGACATGGGGTATGGCTACACCTTC. It is translated as CASSLSAEDMGYGYTF.

V usage is TRBV7-2 and J usage is TRBJ2-2; TRBD2 matches 13 bases. This CDR3 contains 18 residues. Trimming removed 4 bases from V and 4 bases from J; junction bases left unmatched: 9. Germline V CDR1 and CDR2: SGHTA, FQGNSA. The CDR3 DNA reads TGTGCCAGCAGCTCGGCACTCGGACTAGCGGGGGCCACCGGGGAGCTGTTTTTT. It codes for CASSSALGLAGATGELFF.

The chain is built from TRBV7-9 and TRBJ2-5, with 7 bases identical to TRBD2. Germline CDR1 and CDR2: SEHNR and FQNEAQ (reference sequence). V lost 1 base to trimming and J lost 5 bases; unmatched junction nucleotides: 7. This CDR3 contains 15 residues. The CDR3 here is CASSLEGGSGETQYF. The CDR3 DNA reads as TGTGCCAGCAGCTTAGAGGGCGGGAGCGGGGAGACCCAGTACTTC.

The chain carries TRBV30 and TRBJ1-6; D ambiguous. The CDR3 sequence is 16 residues long. Germline V CDR1 and CDR2: GTSNPN, SVGIG (reference sequence). Between the trimmed V and J ends, which lost 2 bases and 7 bases, there was a span of 18 bases. CDR3 coding DNA: TGTGCCTGGAGTAGCCTCGGGGAGGGAATGAATTCACCCCTCCACTTT. It is translated as CAWSSLGEGMNSPLHF.

The chain recombines TRBV10-1 with TRBJ2-3; D ambiguous. The CDR3 consists of 11 residues. Trimming cost V 8 bases and J 0 bases, with 3 bases left between them. The germline V gene encodes CDR1 WNHNN and CDR2 SYGVQD (reference sequence). CDR3 nucleotides: TGCGCCAGCCAAAGCACAGATACGCAGTATTTT. It translates to CASQSTDTQYF.

The V and J genes are TRBV6-6 and TRBJ1-3, with 8 nucleotides matching TRBD1. Germline CDR1 and CDR2: MNHNY and SVGAGI (reference sequence). The CDR3 runs to 13 residues. V shed 6 bases and J 7 bases; nucleotides not matched to a gene: 5. CDR3 coding DNA: TGTGCCAGCAGCCCGACAGGGGCGAACACCATATATTTT. Protein product: CASSPTGANTIYF.

The V gene is TRBV6-1, the J gene TRBJ2-1; D may be TRBD2 (6 bases). CDR1 is MNHNS, CDR2 SASEGT, per germline. Trimming pared 1 base from V and 4 bases from J, leaving 11 bases between. The CDR3 spans 15 residues. Here the CDR3 reads CASSEGYLAYNEQFF. The CDR3 nucleotides read TGTGCCAGCAGTGAAGGCTATCTAGCGTACAATGAGCAGTTCTTC.

The gene calls are TRBV27 and TRBJ2-3; D possibly corresponds to TRBD2 (5 bases). Germline V gene lookup returns CDR1 MNHEY and CDR2 SMNVEV (reference sequence). This CDR3 region has 10 residues. With 8 bases removed from V and 9 bases from J, the gap between germline ends came to 9 bases. This CDR3 reads CASPRGTQYF. In DNA, the CDR3 is TGTGCCAGCCCCCGGGGAACGCAGTATTTT.

This clone has only a few counts. Other nucleotide sequences from this sample produce the same CDR3. V is TRBV19 and J is TRBJ1-1, with TRBD1 identical over 7 bases. Germline V gene sequence: CDR1 LNHDA, CDR2 SQIVND (reference sequence). The CDR3 length is 14 residues. The J segment lost 0 bases and the V segment lost 4 bases, leaving 2 bases of the junction unmatched. CDR3 loop: CASSRGQLNTEAFF. CDR3 sequence (DNA): TGTGCCAGTAGTAGGGGACAGCTGAACACTGAAGCTTTCTTT.

The chain carries TRBV15 and TRBJ2-2; D not certain. The V end was cut by 1 base, the J end by 0 bases, with 9 bases between. CDR3 size: 16 residues. Germline V gene sequence: CDR1 LNHNV, CDR2 YYDKDF (reference sequence). The CDR3 spells CATSRVRPSNTGELFF. The CDR3 DNA reads as TGTGCCACCAGCAGAGTCAGGCCTTCGAACACCGGGGAGCTGTTTTTT. The full variable domain, with the rest looked up from reference TRBV15 and TRBJ2-2, is DAMVIQNPRYQVTQFGKPVTLSCSQTLNHNVMYWYQQKSSQAPKLLFHYYDKDFNNEADTPDNFQSRRPNTSFCFLDIRSPGLGDTAMYLCATSRVRPSNTGELFFGEGSRLTVL.

This rearrangement joins TRBV9 to TRBJ1-3; 8 nucleotides agree with TRBD1. V trimming: 4 bases; J trimming: 1 base; junction bases outside the gene matches: 7. CDR3 length: 16 residues. The germline V gene encodes CDR1 SGDLS and CDR2 YYNGEE. The CDR3 sequence: CASSPRDRQSGNTIYF. CDR3 nucleotide sequence: TGTGCCAGCAGCCCCCGGGACAGGCAATCTGGAAACACCATATATTTT.

This chain uses TRBV29-1 with TRBJ1-2, with D unresolved. Germline V lookup: CDR1 SQVTM, CDR2 ANQGSEA. This CDR3 is 10 amino acids long. Trimming removed 7 bases at V and 5 bases at J, with 8 bases between. CDR3 sequence (DNA): TGCAGCGCTTTCCTTTATGGCTACACCTTC. Residues: CSAFLYGYTF. Looking up the rest from reference TRBV29-1 and TRBJ1-2 gives the full variable domain: SAVISQKPSRDICQRGTSLTIQCQVDSQVTMMFWYRQQPGQSLTLIATANQGSEATYESGFVIDKFPISRPNLTFSTLTVSNMSPEDSSIYLCSAFLYGYTFGSGTRLTVV.

The genes are TRBV7-9 and TRBJ1-4; 8 bases align to TRBD1. Germline CDR1 is SEHNR and CDR2 is FQNEAQ (reference sequence). The V and J ends lost 5 bases and 2 bases, in that order; junction bases with no gene match: 4. This CDR3 spans 15 amino acids. The CDR3 sequence: CASSPHRGTNEKLFF. The CDR3, as DNA: TGTGCCAGCAGCCCCCACAGGGGGACTAATGAAAAACTGTTTTTT.

This rearrangement joins TRBV14 to TRBJ1-6; D gene ambiguous. The V gene's germline CDR1 is SGHDN and CDR2 FVKESK. V shed 3 bases and J shed 1 base, with 7 bases lying between them. The CDR3 has 15 residues. CDR3 nucleotide sequence: TGTGCCAGCAGCCAGAGTAGGTCCTATAATTCACCCCTCCACTTT. It encodes CASSQSRSYNSPLHF. Full variable domain (remainder filled in from reference TRBV14 and TRBJ1-6): EAGVTQFPSHSVIEKGQTVTLRCDPISGHDNLYWYRRVMGKEIKFLLHFVKESKQDESGMPNNRFLAERTGGTYSTLKVQPAELEDSGVYFCASSQSRSYNSPLHFGNGTRLTVT.

Only one count was recorded for this clone. This chain joins TRBV7-2 and TRBJ1-1; 10 nucleotides match TRBD1. CDR1 and CDR2 (germline): SGHTA, FQGNSA. The junction had 7 bases not matched to a gene; V was cut back by 5 bases and J by 4 bases. The CDR3 runs 15 residues. Here the CDR3 DNA reads TGTGCCAGCAGCCCCAGACAGGGGGCGCGCACTGAAGCTTTCTTT. Protein sequence: CASSPRQGARTEAFF.

This chain's CDR3 is CASSFLRAKGETQYF. In nucleotides, the CDR3 is TGTGCCAGCAGCTTTCTGCGGGCGAAGGGAGAGACCCAGTACTTC. The chain combines TRBV7-2 with TRBJ2-5; possible D gene TRBD2, 5 bases. CDR1 SGHTA and CDR2 FQGNSA come from the germline V gene. The CDR3 has 15 amino acids. The germline V and J ends were trimmed by 3 bases and 4 bases, with 15 bases remaining between them.

The chain joins TRBV28 to TRBJ2-7; 7 bases are a match to TRBD1. Germline V gene sequence: CDR1 MDHEN, CDR2 SYDVKM. The CDR3 consists of 15 residues. Trimming cost V 6 bases and J 1 base; bases outside gene matches: 9. CDR3 amino acids: CASSRFRDSSYEQYF. Here the CDR3 DNA reads TGTGCCAGCAGCCGATTTAGGGACAGTTCCTACGAGCAGTACTTC.

This chain uses TRBV6-5 with TRBJ1-5, with D unresolved. The CDR3 spans 13 residues. Germline-derived CDR1 and CDR2 are MNHEY and SVGAGI. Trimming removed 3 bases from V and 4 bases from J, with 7 bases in between. This CDR3 reads CASSYSHNQPQHF. The CDR3 coding sequence is TGTGCCAGCAGTTATAGCCATAATCAGCCCCAGCATTTT.

The chain joins TRBV28 to TRBJ1-6; the D is unclear. The germline V and J ends were trimmed by 3 bases and 6 bases, with 12 bases remaining between them. This CDR3 has 15 residues. Germline V CDR1 and CDR2: MDHEN, SYDVKM. CDR3 sequence (DNA): TGTGCCAGCAGTTTCCCGCCAGGAATTAATTCACCCCTCCACTTT. Its translation: CASSFPPGINSPLHF.

This chain connects TRBV28 to TRBJ1-2; D unresolved. CDR3 size: 15 residues. Trimming took 5 bases from V and 1 from J, leaving 14 bases between them. The germline gives CDR1 MDHEN, CDR2 SYDVKM. The CDR3 sequence: CASSKPSGGNYGYTF. The CDR3 DNA is TGTGCCAGCAGTAAACCATCGGGCGGTAACTATGGCTACACCTTC.

This chain uses TRBV7-2 with TRBJ1-5; D ambiguous. This CDR3 comprises 14 residues. V was trimmed by 5 bases and J by 0 bases, leaving 8 bases between them. Germline-derived CDR1 and CDR2 are SGHTA and FQGNSA. In DNA form, the CDR3 reads TGTGCCAGCAGCCCCTCGCCTAGCAATCAGCCCCAGCATTTT. Amino acid sequence: CASSPSPSNQPQHF.

The rearrangement joins TRBV10-3 to TRBJ1-2; possible D gene TRBD1, 5 bases. CDR1 and CDR2 (germline): ENHRY, SYGVKD. The CDR3 runs 15 residues. V lost 4 bases, J lost 1 base, and 13 bases lay in between. The CDR3 DNA follows: TGTGCCATCAGTGCCGGGGCCTACCTTAACTATGGCTACACCTTC. The encoded protein is CAISAGAYLNYGYTF.